The 9 T cell receptor beta chains below come from one sample, sequenced in a study of blood T cell repertoires in COVID-19. Method: immunoSEQ multiplex PCR; TCRdb's copy keeps in-frame clones and lacks some. Of just over 300,000 clones in the sample, nearly 90% were seen once. Material: PBMCs or T cells enriched from blood (not recorded which). All receptors derive from a woman between 18 and 29 years old with acute COVID-19.

J is TRBJ2-5 and V is TRBV21-1; the DNA was not compared with TRBD2, the D call given in the table. TRBV21-1 represents a pseudogene. The CDR3 runs 15 residues. CDR3 DNA: TGTGCCAGCAGTTCGGGCCTAGCGGGATATGAGACCCAGTACTTC. As protein: CASSSGLAGYETQYF.

The genes are TRBV24-1 and TRBJ2-1; D is unclear. CDR1 KGHDR and CDR2 SFDVKD come from the germline V gene. The CDR3 is 12 amino acids. V was trimmed by 0 bases and J by 9 bases, leaving 5 bases between them. CDR3 nucleotide sequence: TGTGCCACCAGTGATTTGCTAGGTGAGCAGTTCTTC. It is translated as CATSDLLGEQFF.

The CDR3, as DNA: TGTGCCACCAGTGATCCCACACGGACAGATGAGGCCGGGGAGCTGTTTTTT. Protein product: CATSDPTRTDEAGELFF. The V gene is TRBV24-1, the J gene TRBJ2-2; possibly TRBD1 for D (6 bases). Between the trimmed V and J ends, which lost 3 bases and 6 bases, there was a span of 19 bases. CDR1 is KGHDR, CDR2 SFDVKD, per germline. This CDR3 comprises 17 residues.

This sequence joins TRBV28 and TRBJ1-5; 7 nucleotides match TRBD1. The CDR3 length is 14 residues. V was pared by 7 bases and J by 5 bases, with 8 bases of the junction left unmatched. In germline, CDR1 is MDHEN, CDR2 SYDVKM. The CDR3 is CASNRGNSDQPQHF. The CDR3 bases are TGTGCCAGCAACAGGGGCAATTCGGATCAGCCCCAGCATTTT.

This rearrangement joins TRBV7-3 to TRBJ2-7, with D possibly matching TRBD2 (6 bases). This CDR3 comprises 15 residues. Germline CDR1 SGHTA, CDR2 FQGTGA. V was cut by 5 bases and J by 5 bases, with 19 bases left in between. Here the CDR3 reads CASSPGGPIPHEQYF. The DNA for the CDR3 is TGTGCCAGCAGCCCCGGGGGACCGATCCCCCACGAGCAGTACTTC.

The chain is built from TRBV19 and TRBJ2-7; 12 nucleotides agree with TRBD2. CDR3 size: 15 residues. V lost 5 bases and J lost 5; bases outside the gene matches: 7. Germline CDR1 reads LNHDA; CDR2 reads SQIVND (reference sequence). CDR3 in DNA: TGTGCCAGTAGTTCTAGCGGGAGGGCCATCGACGAGCAGTACTTC. Translation gives CASSSSGRAIDEQYF.

The chain combines TRBV30 with TRBJ1-2, with a weak D call TRBD1 (6 bases). CDR3 length equals 13 residues. Germline assignment: CDR1 GTSNPN and CDR2 SVGIG (reference sequence). V shed 0 bases and J shed 10 bases, with 15 bases lying between them. CDR3 sequence reads: CAWSVKGTGSYTF. DNA for the CDR3: TGTGCCTGGAGTGTAAAAGGTACAGGGTCCTACACCTTC. The complete variable domain, with remaining parts taken from reference TRBV30 and TRBJ1-2, reads SQTIHQWPATLVQPVGSPLSLECTVEGTSNPNLYWYRQAAGRGLQLLFYSVGIGQISSEVPQNLSASRPQDRQFILSSKKLLLSDSGFYLCAWSVKGTGSYTFGSGTRLTVV.

This clone appeared once. The rearrangement joins TRBV2 to TRBJ2-1; no firm D call. The germline V and J ends were trimmed by 9 bases and 10 bases, with 13 bases remaining between them. This CDR3 is built from 11 residues. Germline lookup yields CDR1 SNHLY and CDR2 FYNNEI. In DNA form, the CDR3 reads TGTGCCAGGGCTGAGCGTGGGGAGCAGTTCTTC. Translated: CARAERGEQFF.

V and J are TRBV19 and TRBJ1-2, with 9 bases that match TRBD1. CDR1 is LNHDA, CDR2 SQIVND, per germline (reference sequence). This CDR3 region has 14 residues. V shed 3 bases and J 6 bases; nucleotides not matched to a gene: 5. Here the CDR3 reads CASSIPGQGNGYTF. The CDR3 DNA follows: TGTGCCAGTAGTATCCCGGGACAGGGAAATGGCTACACCTTC.